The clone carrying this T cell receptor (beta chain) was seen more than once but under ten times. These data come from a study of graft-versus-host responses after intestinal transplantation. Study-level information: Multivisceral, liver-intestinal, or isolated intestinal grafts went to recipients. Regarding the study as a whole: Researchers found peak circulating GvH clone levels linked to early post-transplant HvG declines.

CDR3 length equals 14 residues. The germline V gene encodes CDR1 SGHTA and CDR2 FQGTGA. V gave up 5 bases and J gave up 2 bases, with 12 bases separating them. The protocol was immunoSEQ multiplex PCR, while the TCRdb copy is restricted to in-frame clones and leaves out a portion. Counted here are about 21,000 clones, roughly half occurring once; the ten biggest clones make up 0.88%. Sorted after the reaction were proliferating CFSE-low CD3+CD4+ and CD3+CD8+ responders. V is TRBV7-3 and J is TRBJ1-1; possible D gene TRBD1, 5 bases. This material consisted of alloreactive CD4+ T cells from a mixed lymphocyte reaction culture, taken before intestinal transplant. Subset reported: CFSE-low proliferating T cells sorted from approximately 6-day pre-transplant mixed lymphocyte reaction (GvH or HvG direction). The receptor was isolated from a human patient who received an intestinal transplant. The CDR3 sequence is CASSPDTINTEAFF. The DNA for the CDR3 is TGTGCCAGCAGCCCGGACACCATAAACACTGAAGCTTTCTTT. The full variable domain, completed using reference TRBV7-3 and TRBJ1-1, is GAGVSQTPSNKVTEKGKYVELRCDPISGHTALYWYRQSLGQGPEFLIYFQGTGAADDSGLPNDRFFAVRPEGSVSTLKIQRTERGDSAVYLCASSPDTINTEAFFGQGTRLTVV.